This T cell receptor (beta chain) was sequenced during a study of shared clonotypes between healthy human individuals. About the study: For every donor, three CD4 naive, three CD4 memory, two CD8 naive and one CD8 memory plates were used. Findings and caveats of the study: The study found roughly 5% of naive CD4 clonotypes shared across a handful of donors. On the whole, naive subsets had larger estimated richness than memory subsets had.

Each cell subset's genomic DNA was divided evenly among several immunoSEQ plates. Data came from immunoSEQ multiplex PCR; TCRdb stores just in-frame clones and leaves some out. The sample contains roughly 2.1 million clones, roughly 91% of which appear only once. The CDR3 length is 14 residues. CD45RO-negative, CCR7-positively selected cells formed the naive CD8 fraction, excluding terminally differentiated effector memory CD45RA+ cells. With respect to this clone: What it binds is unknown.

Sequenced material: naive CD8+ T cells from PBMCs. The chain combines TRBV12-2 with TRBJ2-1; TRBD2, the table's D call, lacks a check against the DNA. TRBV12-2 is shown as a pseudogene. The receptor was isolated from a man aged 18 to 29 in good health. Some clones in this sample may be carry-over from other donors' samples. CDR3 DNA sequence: TGTGCAAAGGTGGGGGGACCGGACCGGTATGAGCAGTTCTTC. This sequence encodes CAKVGGPDRYEQFF.